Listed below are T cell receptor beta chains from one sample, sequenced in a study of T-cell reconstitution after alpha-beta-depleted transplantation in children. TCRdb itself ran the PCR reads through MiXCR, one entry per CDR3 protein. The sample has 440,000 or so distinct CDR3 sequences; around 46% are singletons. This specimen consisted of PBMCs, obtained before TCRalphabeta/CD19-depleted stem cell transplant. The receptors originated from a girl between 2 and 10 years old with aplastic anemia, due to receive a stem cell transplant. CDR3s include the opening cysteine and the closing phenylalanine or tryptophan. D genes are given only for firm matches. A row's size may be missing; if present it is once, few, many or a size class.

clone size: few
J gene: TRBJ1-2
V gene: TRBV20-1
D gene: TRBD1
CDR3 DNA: TGCAGTGCCCAAGTCCCGGGACAGTCATATGGCTACACCTTC
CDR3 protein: CSAQVPGQSYGYTF

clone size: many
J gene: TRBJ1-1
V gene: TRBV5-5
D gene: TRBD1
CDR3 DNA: TGTGCCAGCAGCCAAAGGACAGGGATAATGAACACTGAAGCTTTCTTT
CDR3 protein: CASSQRTGIMNTEAFF

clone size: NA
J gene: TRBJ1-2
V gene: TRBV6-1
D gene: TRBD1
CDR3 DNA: TGTGCCAGCAAGACAGGGAACTATGGCTACACCTTC
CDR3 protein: CASKTGNYGYTF

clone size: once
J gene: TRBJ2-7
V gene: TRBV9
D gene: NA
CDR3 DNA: TGTGCCAGCAGCGGAGGCGGGGGCCTCCGCGAGCAGTACTTC
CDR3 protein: CASSGGGGLREQYF

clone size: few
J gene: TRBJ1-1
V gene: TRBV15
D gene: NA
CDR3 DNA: TGTGCCACCAGCAGAGATAGGGGAAGCATGAACACTGAAGCTTTCTTT
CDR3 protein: CATSRDRGSMNTEAFF

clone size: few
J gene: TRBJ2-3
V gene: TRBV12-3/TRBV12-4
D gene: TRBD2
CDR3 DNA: TGTGCCAGCAGTTGGACGAGCGGGAGTGTGGATACGCAGTATTTT
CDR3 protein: CASSWTSGSVDTQYF

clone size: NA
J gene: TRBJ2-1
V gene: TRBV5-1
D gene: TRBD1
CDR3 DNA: TGCGCCAGCAGCTTGGAGGGACAGGGTTTCAATGAGCAGTTCTTC
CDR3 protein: CASSLEGQGFNEQFF

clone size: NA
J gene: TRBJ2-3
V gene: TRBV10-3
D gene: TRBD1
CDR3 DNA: TGTGCCATCAGTGACCCCGGACAGGCGGGCCAAGGGGGAACAGATACGCAGTATTTT
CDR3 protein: CAISDPGQAGQGGTDTQYF

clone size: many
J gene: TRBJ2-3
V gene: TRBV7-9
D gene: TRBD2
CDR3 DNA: TGTGCCAGCAGCCCGGGGGGTACAGGAGTTAGCACAGATACGCAGTATTTT
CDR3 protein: CASSPGGTGVSTDTQYF

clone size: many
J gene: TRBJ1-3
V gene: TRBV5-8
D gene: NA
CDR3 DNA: TGTGCCAGCAGCTTGGGGAGGTTACGGGAAAACACCATATATTTT
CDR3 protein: CASSLGRLRENTIYF

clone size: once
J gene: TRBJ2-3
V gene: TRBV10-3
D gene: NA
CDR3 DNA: TGTGCCATCGGGTCACAGCCCGGCACAGATACGCAGTATTTT
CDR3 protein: CAIGSQPGTDTQYF

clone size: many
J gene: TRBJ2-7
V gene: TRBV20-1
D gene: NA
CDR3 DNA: TGCAGTGCTAGACTGTCAGGCCTTACGTGGGAGCAGTACTTC
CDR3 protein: CSARLSGLTWEQYF

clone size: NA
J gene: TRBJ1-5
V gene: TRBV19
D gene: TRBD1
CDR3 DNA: TGTGCCAGTGACAGGGTGGGCAATCAGCCCCAGCATTTT
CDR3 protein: CASDRVGNQPQHF

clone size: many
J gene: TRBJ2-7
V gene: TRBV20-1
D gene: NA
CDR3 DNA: TGCAGTGCGGGGGACTCCGGGAATAAGGGCGAGCAGTACTTC
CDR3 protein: CSAGDSGNKGEQYF

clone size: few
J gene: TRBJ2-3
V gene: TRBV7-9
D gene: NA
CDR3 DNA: TGTGCCAGCAGCACACAGTGGGAGCTCGATACGCAGTATTTT
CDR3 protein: CASSTQWELDTQYF

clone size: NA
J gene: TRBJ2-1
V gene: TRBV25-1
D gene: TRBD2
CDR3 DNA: TGTGCCAGCAGTGCCACGGGGGGAGGGAGCTACAATGAGCAGTTCTTC
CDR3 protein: CASSATGGGSYNEQFF

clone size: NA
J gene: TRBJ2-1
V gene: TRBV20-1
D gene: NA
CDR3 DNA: TGCAGTGCCCGCGCGGCGGCCGGGCACCACAATGAGCAGTTCTTC
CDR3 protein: CSARAAAGHHNEQFF

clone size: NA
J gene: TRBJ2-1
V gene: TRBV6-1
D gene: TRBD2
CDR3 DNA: TGTGCCAGCAGTAAAGCGGGAGGTAAGGGGAATGAGCAGTTCTTC
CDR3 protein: CASSKAGGKGNEQFF

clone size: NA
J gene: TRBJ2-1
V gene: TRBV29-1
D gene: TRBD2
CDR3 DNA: TGCAGCGTTTTCCCCGGGGGGGCCTTATATGAGCAGTTCTTC
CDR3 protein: CSVFPGGALYEQFF

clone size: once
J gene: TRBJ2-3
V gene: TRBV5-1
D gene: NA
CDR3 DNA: TGCGCCAGCAGCTTGCGCGGACCCGCTAGCACAGATACGCAGTATTTT
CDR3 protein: CASSLRGPASTDTQYF

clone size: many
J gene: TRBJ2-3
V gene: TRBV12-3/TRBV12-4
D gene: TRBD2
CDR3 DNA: TGTGCCAGCACTTACCCGCCGGGACTAGCGGGAGGGCTCCCAGATACGCAGTATTTT
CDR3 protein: CASTYPPGLAGGLPDTQYF

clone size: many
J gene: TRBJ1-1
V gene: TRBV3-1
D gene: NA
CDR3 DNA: TGTGCCAGCAGCCAACACCCGGGACAACGGAACACTGAAGCTTTCTTT
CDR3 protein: CASSQHPGQRNTEAFF